A selection of T cell receptor beta chains follows, all from one sample in a study of shared clonotypes between healthy human individuals. Measured with immunoSEQ multiplex PCR; TCRdb has only the in-frame clones, and not every one. The table records about 2 million clones, less than 95% of them present only once. Sequencing was done on a sample of naive CD8+ T cells sorted from blood. The receptors originated from a man younger than 35 in good health. Both conserved end residues are part of each CDR3. The order of the fields is D gene, V gene, clone size, J gene, CDR3 protein, CDR3 DNA. D genes are given only for firm matches. Size is omitted from some rows. Given values are once, few, many or a class for expanded clones.

d_call: NA
v_call: TRBV27
clone_size: NA
j_call: TRBJ1-1
cdr3_aa: CASSHRVGSNTEAFF
cdr3_nt: TGTGCCAGCAGCCACAGGGTCGGGTCGAACACTGAAGCTTTCTTT

d_call: TRBD1
v_call: TRBV30
clone_size: NA
j_call: TRBJ1-1
cdr3_aa: CAGIGTGRTEAFF
cdr3_nt: TGTGCCGGTATAGGGACAGGGCGCACTGAAGCTTTCTTT

d_call: NA
v_call: TRBV11-3
clone_size: NA
j_call: TRBJ2-3
cdr3_aa: CASSRRDTDTQYF
cdr3_nt: TGTGCCAGCAGCCGCCGGGACACAGATACGCAGTATTTT

d_call: TRBD1
v_call: TRBV30
clone_size: NA
j_call: TRBJ2-3
cdr3_aa: CAWSAGGASTDTQYF
cdr3_nt: TGTGCCTGGAGTGCAGGGGGCGCAAGCACAGATACGCAGTATTTT

d_call: NA
v_call: TRBV2
clone_size: NA
j_call: TRBJ2-7
cdr3_aa: CASSVDSYEQYF
cdr3_nt: TGTGCCAGCAGCGTGGACAGTTACGAGCAGTACTTC

d_call: TRBD1
v_call: TRBV4-2
clone_size: NA
j_call: TRBJ2-1
cdr3_aa: CASSPGTEVFNEQFF
cdr3_nt: TGTGCCAGCAGCCCTGGGACAGAAGTATTCAATGAGCAGTTCTTC

d_call: NA
v_call: TRBV4-1
clone_size: NA
j_call: TRBJ2-7
cdr3_aa: CASSHPDSPRQYF
cdr3_nt: TGCGCCAGCAGCCACCCGGACTCTCCCCGGCAGTACTTC

d_call: NA
v_call: TRBV27
clone_size: NA
j_call: TRBJ2-1
cdr3_aa: CASSDQGGPYNEQFF
cdr3_nt: TGTGCCAGCAGTGATCAGGGGGGCCCTTACAATGAGCAGTTCTTC

d_call: NA
v_call: TRBV7-2
clone_size: NA
j_call: TRBJ1-6
cdr3_aa: CASSLGNLSPLHF
cdr3_nt: TGTGCCAGCAGCCTCGGGAATTTGTCACCCCTCCACTTT

d_call: TRBD1
v_call: TRBV2
clone_size: NA
j_call: TRBJ2-5
cdr3_aa: CASGGQGEETQYF
cdr3_nt: TGTGCCAGCGGGGGACAGGGGGAAGAGACCCAGTACTTC

d_call: NA
v_call: TRBV9
clone_size: once
j_call: TRBJ1-1
cdr3_aa: CASSVAGVGTEAFF
cdr3_nt: TGTGCCAGCAGCGTAGCAGGGGTGGGCACTGAAGCTTTCTTT

d_call: NA
v_call: TRBV6-5
clone_size: NA
j_call: TRBJ2-3
cdr3_aa: CASSKGLRDTQYF
cdr3_nt: TGTGCCAGCAGCAAAGGACTACGCGATACGCAGTATTTT

d_call: NA
v_call: TRBV28
clone_size: NA
j_call: TRBJ1-1
cdr3_aa: CASSLTGSGTEAFF
cdr3_nt: TGTGCCAGCAGTTTAACAGGGTCGGGCACTGAAGCTTTCTTT

d_call: TRBD2
v_call: TRBV27
clone_size: NA
j_call: TRBJ2-7
cdr3_aa: CASSLSHRLAGVDEQYF
cdr3_nt: TGTGCCAGCAGTTTGTCACACCGACTAGCGGGAGTCGACGAGCAGTACTTC

d_call: NA
v_call: TRBV9
clone_size: NA
j_call: TRBJ2-2
cdr3_aa: CASSEQGEIADTGELFF
cdr3_nt: TGTGCCAGCAGCGAACAGGGTGAGATCGCGGACACCGGGGAGCTGTTTTTT

d_call: NA
v_call: TRBV30
clone_size: NA
j_call: TRBJ2-3
cdr3_aa: CAWRGPSVRDTQYF
cdr3_nt: TGTGCCTGGAGGGGACCGTCGGTGCGAGATACGCAGTATTTT

d_call: NA
v_call: TRBV28
clone_size: NA
j_call: TRBJ2-7
cdr3_aa: CASSLGNYEQYF
cdr3_nt: TGTGCCAGCAGTTTGGGAAACTACGAGCAGTACTTC

d_call: TRBD1
v_call: TRBV6-6
clone_size: NA
j_call: TRBJ1-6
cdr3_aa: CASRDRGLPDSPLHF
cdr3_nt: TGTGCCAGCCGGGACAGGGGGCTCCCGGATTCACCCCTCCACTTT

d_call: NA
v_call: TRBV6-5
clone_size: NA
j_call: TRBJ2-5
cdr3_aa: CASSYGYETQYF
cdr3_nt: TGTGCCAGCAGTTATGGGTACGAGACCCAGTACTTC

d_call: TRBD2
v_call: TRBV15
clone_size: NA
j_call: TRBJ2-7
cdr3_aa: CATSRESVLAGADEQYF
cdr3_nt: TGTGCCACCAGCAGAGAAAGTGTTCTAGCGGGAGCGGACGAGCAGTACTTC

d_call: NA
v_call: TRBV27
clone_size: NA
j_call: TRBJ2-3
cdr3_aa: CASSLAGDTQYF
cdr3_nt: TGTGCCAGCAGTTTAGCGGGGGATACGCAGTATTTT

d_call: NA
v_call: TRBV6-6
clone_size: NA
j_call: TRBJ2-4
cdr3_aa: CASSYGGTPRDIQYF
cdr3_nt: TGTGCCAGCAGTTACGGCGGGACGCCTCGGGACATTCAGTACTTC

d_call: TRBD1
v_call: TRBV6-5
clone_size: NA
j_call: TRBJ2-7
cdr3_aa: CASSYSKGAFYEQYF
cdr3_nt: TGTGCCAGCAGTTACTCAAAGGGGGCCTTCTACGAGCAGTACTTC

d_call: NA
v_call: TRBV5-5
clone_size: NA
j_call: TRBJ2-7
cdr3_aa: CASSYQTGTSSYEQYF
cdr3_nt: TGTGCCAGCAGCTACCAAACCGGGACCAGCTCCTACGAGCAGTACTTC

d_call: NA
v_call: TRBV28
clone_size: NA
j_call: TRBJ1-6
cdr3_aa: CASSTRGRNSPLHF
cdr3_nt: TGTGCCAGCAGTACCAGGGGTAGGAATTCACCCCTCCACTTT

d_call: NA
v_call: TRBV20-1
clone_size: NA
j_call: TRBJ2-7
cdr3_aa: CSAGGYEQYF
cdr3_nt: TGCAGTGCAGGGGGCTACGAGCAGTACTTC

d_call: NA
v_call: TRBV5-1
clone_size: NA
j_call: TRBJ1-1
cdr3_aa: CASSQRDGQNTEAFF
cdr3_nt: TGCGCCAGCAGCCAACGGGACGGCCAGAACACTGAAGCTTTCTTT

d_call: TRBD1
v_call: TRBV4-1
clone_size: once
j_call: TRBJ2-7
cdr3_aa: CASSFRDRGYEQYF
cdr3_nt: TGCGCCAGCAGCTTCCGGGACAGGGGTTACGAGCAGTACTTC

d_call: NA
v_call: TRBV9
clone_size: once
j_call: TRBJ1-2
cdr3_aa: CASSVDSEENYGYTF
cdr3_nt: TGTGCCAGCAGCGTAGACAGTGAAGAAAACTATGGCTACACCTTC

d_call: NA
v_call: TRBV4-1
clone_size: once
j_call: TRBJ2-7
cdr3_aa: CASSPRELTYEQYF
cdr3_nt: TGCGCCAGCAGCCCCCGGGAGCTTACCTACGAGCAGTACTTC

d_call: TRBD2
v_call: TRBV10-1
clone_size: once
j_call: TRBJ2-3
cdr3_aa: CASSDRGLAGVGTDTQYF
cdr3_nt: TGCGCCAGCAGTGATCGCGGACTAGCGGGAGTTGGCACAGATACGCAGTATTTT

d_call: NA
v_call: TRBV21-1
clone_size: NA
j_call: TRBJ2-2
cdr3_aa: CASSKRRGLAGVSNTGELFF
cdr3_nt: TGTGCCAGCAGCAAAAGGAGAGGACTAGCGGGAGTGTCGAACACCGGGGAGCTGTTTTTT

d_call: NA
v_call: TRBV7-8
clone_size: NA
j_call: TRBJ1-5
cdr3_aa: CASTRDEYQPQHF
cdr3_nt: TGTGCCAGCACCAGGGATGAATATCAGCCCCAGCATTTT

d_call: NA
v_call: TRBV19
clone_size: NA
j_call: TRBJ1-4
cdr3_aa: CASTRTDANEKLFF
cdr3_nt: TGTGCCAGTACCCGGACAGACGCTAATGAAAAACTGTTTTTT

d_call: NA
v_call: TRBV15
clone_size: NA
j_call: TRBJ2-1
cdr3_aa: CATSSGPYNEQFF
cdr3_nt: TGTGCCACCAGCAGCGGGCCCTACAATGAGCAGTTCTTC

d_call: NA
v_call: TRBV29-1
clone_size: NA
j_call: TRBJ2-7
cdr3_aa: CSVEGPRGGAEYEQYF
cdr3_nt: TGCAGCGTTGAAGGTCCCAGGGGCGGGGCGGAGTACGAGCAGTACTTC

d_call: NA
v_call: TRBV29-1
clone_size: NA
j_call: TRBJ2-3
cdr3_aa: CSVEDRGGVGDTQYF
cdr3_nt: TGCAGCGTTGAAGATCGGGGCGGCGTAGGGGATACGCAGTATTTT

d_call: NA
v_call: TRBV19
clone_size: NA
j_call: TRBJ2-3
cdr3_aa: CASSTRHTSTDTQYF
cdr3_nt: TGTGCCAGTAGTACCCGACACACGTCCACAGATACGCAGTATTTT

d_call: TRBD2
v_call: TRBV7-9
clone_size: NA
j_call: TRBJ2-3
cdr3_aa: CASTRLAGGSTDTQYF
cdr3_nt: TGTGCCAGCACTAGACTAGCGGGAGGGAGCACAGATACGCAGTATTTT

d_call: NA
v_call: TRBV6-5
clone_size: NA
j_call: TRBJ1-6
cdr3_aa: CASSPGLDYNSPLHF
cdr3_nt: TGTGCCAGCAGCCCCGGTCTAGACTATAATTCACCCCTCCACTTT

d_call: NA
v_call: TRBV13
clone_size: NA
j_call: TRBJ2-7
cdr3_aa: CASSSLKGGIYYEQYF
cdr3_nt: TGTGCCAGCAGCTCCCTTAAAGGAGGGATATACTACGAGCAGTACTTC

d_call: NA
v_call: TRBV6-1
clone_size: NA
j_call: TRBJ2-7
cdr3_aa: CASSAGTSYEQYF
cdr3_nt: TGTGCCAGCAGCGCCGGGACCTCCTACGAGCAGTACTTC

d_call: NA
v_call: TRBV5-1
clone_size: NA
j_call: TRBJ1-1
cdr3_aa: CASSPPGNTEAFF
cdr3_nt: TGCGCCAGCAGCCCCCCGGGGAACACTGAAGCTTTCTTT

d_call: TRBD1
v_call: TRBV18
clone_size: NA
j_call: TRBJ2-7
cdr3_aa: CASSLRDRPYEQYF
cdr3_nt: TGTGCCAGCTCACTGAGGGACAGACCTTACGAGCAGTACTTC

d_call: NA
v_call: TRBV5-1
clone_size: once
j_call: TRBJ2-7
cdr3_aa: CASSSSPGLWFYEQYF
cdr3_nt: TGCGCCAGCAGCTCGAGTCCAGGGTTGTGGTTCTACGAGCAGTACTTC

d_call: TRBD2
v_call: TRBV30
clone_size: NA
j_call: TRBJ2-7
cdr3_aa: CAWSGSGRDYEQYF
cdr3_nt: TGTGCCTGGAGTGGGAGCGGGAGGGATTACGAGCAGTACTTC

d_call: NA
v_call: TRBV30
clone_size: NA
j_call: TRBJ1-4
cdr3_aa: CAWSVGTGKLFF
cdr3_nt: TGTGCCTGGAGTGTAGGGACGGGGAAACTGTTTTTT